This is a list of T cell receptor beta chains from one sample in a study of technical replicates of blood from a handful of donors. Only in-frame clones appear in the TCRdb table, and some are missing; sequencing was by immunoSEQ multiplex PCR. The sample gives tens of thousands of clones, about 81% of which show up once; about 4% is in the top ten. Sequencing input: PBMCs. The source of these receptors is a human donor in good health. Some clones in this sample may be carry-over from other donors' samples. CDR3s include the opening cysteine and the closing phenylalanine or tryptophan. A D gene is named only where the DNA matches it firmly. Clone size is stated in some rows and not others, as once, few, many or a class when expanded.

d_gene: TRBD1; j_gene: TRBJ1-1; abundance: few; v_gene: TRBV7-9; CDR3nt: TGTGCCAGCAGCTTAGGAGACAGGGCAACTGAAGCTTTCTTT; CDR3aa: CASSLGDRATEAFF
d_gene: TRBD2; j_gene: TRBJ2-1; abundance: -; v_gene: TRBV29-1; CDR3nt: TGCAGCGTTGATTCAGCGGGAGCCGTGAATGAGCAGTTCTTC; CDR3aa: CSVDSAGAVNEQFF
d_gene: -; j_gene: TRBJ2-1; abundance: -; v_gene: TRBV19; CDR3nt: TGTGCCAGTAGTATAAGGGGCGGGATCAAACTGGAGGAATACAATGAGCAGTTCTTC; CDR3aa: CASSIRGGIKLEEYNEQFF
d_gene: -; j_gene: TRBJ2-1; abundance: -; v_gene: TRBV9; CDR3nt: TGTGCCAGCAGCTCCACGGGGGTGCCGGACAATGAGCAGTTCTTC; CDR3aa: CASSSTGVPDNEQFF
d_gene: -; j_gene: TRBJ1-1; abundance: -; v_gene: TRBV27; CDR3nt: TGTGCCAGCAGTTTAACCGGCGGTACCATGAACACTGAAGCTTTCTTT; CDR3aa: CASSLTGGTMNTEAFF
d_gene: -; j_gene: TRBJ1-1; abundance: -; v_gene: TRBV29-1; CDR3nt: TGCAGCGGGGCTGACGCCACTGAAGCTTTCTTT; CDR3aa: CSGADATEAFF
d_gene: TRBD2; j_gene: TRBJ2-3; abundance: -; v_gene: TRBV11-2; CDR3nt: TGTGCCAGCAGCTTACTTGCGGGAGGGTTTAGCACAGATACGCAGTATTTT; CDR3aa: CASSLLAGGFSTDTQYF
d_gene: TRBD1; j_gene: TRBJ2-3; abundance: -; v_gene: TRBV11-2; CDR3nt: TGTGCCAGCAGCTTAGGGGACAGGGGGCCAGATACGCAGTATTTT; CDR3aa: CASSLGDRGPDTQYF
d_gene: -; j_gene: TRBJ2-4; abundance: -; v_gene: TRBV14; CDR3nt: TGTGCCAGCAGCCAAGGCGCAGGAGGAGCCAAAAACATTCAGTACTTC; CDR3aa: CASSQGAGGAKNIQYF
d_gene: -; j_gene: TRBJ1-2; abundance: -; v_gene: TRBV30; CDR3nt: TGTGCTGGCGGGGGGGGTAACTATGGCTACACCTTC; CDR3aa: CAGGGGNYGYTF
d_gene: -; j_gene: TRBJ1-5; abundance: -; v_gene: TRBV30; CDR3nt: TGTGCCAAACAGGGCAATCAGCCCCAGCATTTT; CDR3aa: CAKQGNQPQHF
d_gene: -; j_gene: TRBJ1-6; abundance: few; v_gene: TRBV7-9; CDR3nt: TGTGCCAGCCAGGAAGACTATAATTCACCCCTCCACTTT; CDR3aa: CASQEDYNSPLHF
d_gene: TRBD1; j_gene: TRBJ2-7; abundance: -; v_gene: TRBV4-1; CDR3nt: TGCGCCAGCAGCGAAGCCGGAGGACAGGCCCTTGGCGAGCAGTACTTC; CDR3aa: CASSEAGGQALGEQYF
d_gene: -; j_gene: TRBJ1-2; abundance: -; v_gene: TRBV6-1; CDR3nt: TGTGCCAGCAGTATACAGGGTGGACCTAACTATGGCTACACCTTC; CDR3aa: CASSIQGGPNYGYTF
d_gene: -; j_gene: TRBJ1-3; abundance: -; v_gene: TRBV6-5; CDR3nt: TGTGCCAGCAGTTACGAGGGCTCTGGAAACACCATATATTTT; CDR3aa: CASSYEGSGNTIYF
d_gene: -; j_gene: TRBJ2-7; abundance: once; v_gene: TRBV27; CDR3nt: TGTGCCAGCAGTAGGGGAGGGGGCGAGCAGTACTTC; CDR3aa: CASSRGGGEQYF
d_gene: TRBD1; j_gene: TRBJ2-7; abundance: -; v_gene: TRBV6-5; CDR3nt: TGTGCCAGCAGTTACAACGGACAGGGTACCTACGAGCAGTACTTC; CDR3aa: CASSYNGQGTYEQYF
d_gene: TRBD1; j_gene: TRBJ2-7; abundance: -; v_gene: TRBV5-1; CDR3nt: TGCGCCAGCAGCTCGTCGACAGGGAAGTCCTACGAGCAGTACTTC; CDR3aa: CASSSSTGKSYEQYF
d_gene: TRBD1; j_gene: TRBJ1-4; abundance: -; v_gene: TRBV9; CDR3nt: TGTGCCAGCAGCCCAACAGAAAGGGACAGGAAAGAAAAACTGTTTTTT; CDR3aa: CASSPTERDRKEKLFF
d_gene: -; j_gene: TRBJ1-4; abundance: few; v_gene: TRBV20-1; CDR3nt: TGCAGCGCGCAAGAGGAGGAAAAACTGTTTTTT; CDR3aa: CSAQEEEKLFF
d_gene: -; j_gene: TRBJ2-3; abundance: -; v_gene: TRBV11-2; CDR3nt: TGTGCCAGCAGGGACAGTCGCACAGATACGCAGTATTTT; CDR3aa: CASRDSRTDTQYF
d_gene: -; j_gene: TRBJ2-1; abundance: -; v_gene: TRBV7-8; CDR3nt: TGTGCCAGCAGCTTAGCCGGGTTGCACAATGAGCAGTTCTTC; CDR3aa: CASSLAGLHNEQFF
d_gene: TRBD1; j_gene: TRBJ1-5; abundance: once; v_gene: TRBV29-1; CDR3nt: TGCAGCGTTGTTGACAGGGTCGATCAGCCCCAGCATTTT; CDR3aa: CSVVDRVDQPQHF
d_gene: TRBD1; j_gene: TRBJ1-6; abundance: few; v_gene: TRBV7-9; CDR3nt: TGTGCCAGCAGCGAGGGGACAGGGGCGACAAATTCACCCCTCCACTTT; CDR3aa: CASSEGTGATNSPLHF
d_gene: TRBD1; j_gene: TRBJ1-1; abundance: -; v_gene: TRBV14; CDR3nt: TGTGCCAGCAGCCCCAGGACAGGGTGGTACAACACTGAAGCTTTCTTT; CDR3aa: CASSPRTGWYNTEAFF
d_gene: -; j_gene: TRBJ2-3; abundance: -; v_gene: TRBV20-1; CDR3nt: TGCAGTGGGACTGACAAAGATACGCAGTATTTT; CDR3aa: CSGTDKDTQYF
d_gene: -; j_gene: TRBJ2-7; abundance: -; v_gene: TRBV12-5; CDR3nt: TGTGCTAGTGGTGGACAGTACTACGAGCAGTACTTC; CDR3aa: CASGGQYYEQYF
d_gene: -; j_gene: TRBJ2-4; abundance: -; v_gene: TRBV7-2; CDR3nt: TGTGCCAGCAGCTCGACGGGGGGCATCGGCATTCAGTACTTC; CDR3aa: CASSSTGGIGIQYF
d_gene: -; j_gene: TRBJ2-3; abundance: -; v_gene: TRBV7-2; CDR3nt: TGTGCCAGCAGTTCCCTGTCGGGCACAGATACGCAGTATTTT; CDR3aa: CASSSLSGTDTQYF
d_gene: -; j_gene: TRBJ1-1; abundance: -; v_gene: TRBV19; CDR3nt: TGTGCCACCAAGTTACAGGGGAACACTGAAGCTTTCTTT; CDR3aa: CATKLQGNTEAFF
d_gene: TRBD2; j_gene: TRBJ2-4; abundance: -; v_gene: TRBV7-8; CDR3nt: TGTGCCAGCAGATACATCTCGGGAGGCCCTGAGATTCAGTACTTC; CDR3aa: CASRYISGGPEIQYF
d_gene: -; j_gene: TRBJ2-2; abundance: -; v_gene: TRBV7-3; CDR3nt: TGTGCCAGCAGCTTAAGTACAGAATCAGGGGAGCTGTTTTTT; CDR3aa: CASSLSTESGELFF
d_gene: -; j_gene: TRBJ1-3; abundance: -; v_gene: TRBV5-1; CDR3nt: TGCGCCAGCAGCCTCGGACAGAGCTCTGGAAACACCATATATTTT; CDR3aa: CASSLGQSSGNTIYF
d_gene: -; j_gene: TRBJ1-2; abundance: -; v_gene: TRBV18; CDR3nt: TGTGCCAGCTCACGAGGTAGCTCCTATGGCTACACCTTC; CDR3aa: CASSRGSSYGYTF
d_gene: -; j_gene: TRBJ2-7; abundance: -; v_gene: TRBV7-8; CDR3nt: TGTGCCAGCAGCCCTCCCTACGAGCAGTACTTC; CDR3aa: CASSPPYEQYF
d_gene: TRBD1; j_gene: TRBJ2-1; abundance: -; v_gene: TRBV29-1; CDR3nt: TGCAGCGTTGAAGTACAGGGGGAAGATGAGCAGTTCTTC; CDR3aa: CSVEVQGEDEQFF
d_gene: TRBD2; j_gene: TRBJ2-3; abundance: -; v_gene: TRBV7-2; CDR3nt: TGTGCCAGCAGCTTAGCGGGGACTAGCGGGAGCCTTGCGCAGTATTTT; CDR3aa: CASSLAGTSGSLAQYF
d_gene: TRBD1; j_gene: TRBJ1-1; abundance: once; v_gene: TRBV4-1; CDR3nt: TGCGCCAGCAGCCAAGAACAGGGGGCGATAGCTGAAGCTTTCTTT; CDR3aa: CASSQEQGAIAEAFF
d_gene: TRBD2; j_gene: TRBJ2-7; abundance: few; v_gene: TRBV25-1; CDR3nt: TGTGCCAGCAGTGAATCCCTCATGGGGGGGTACGAGCAGTACTTC; CDR3aa: CASSESLMGGYEQYF
d_gene: TRBD1; j_gene: TRBJ1-4; abundance: -; v_gene: TRBV7-9; CDR3nt: TGTGCCAGCAGCTTAGGGACAGGGTACGAAAAACTGTTTTTT; CDR3aa: CASSLGTGYEKLFF
d_gene: -; j_gene: TRBJ1-4; abundance: -; v_gene: TRBV29-1; CDR3nt: TGCAGCGTTAGCAGCGCCCAGGGGAAAAAACTGTTTTTT; CDR3aa: CSVSSAQGKKLFF
d_gene: -; j_gene: TRBJ1-2; abundance: -; v_gene: TRBV29-1; CDR3nt: TGCAGCGTTTCGGACAGAGGGGGCTACACCTTC; CDR3aa: CSVSDRGGYTF